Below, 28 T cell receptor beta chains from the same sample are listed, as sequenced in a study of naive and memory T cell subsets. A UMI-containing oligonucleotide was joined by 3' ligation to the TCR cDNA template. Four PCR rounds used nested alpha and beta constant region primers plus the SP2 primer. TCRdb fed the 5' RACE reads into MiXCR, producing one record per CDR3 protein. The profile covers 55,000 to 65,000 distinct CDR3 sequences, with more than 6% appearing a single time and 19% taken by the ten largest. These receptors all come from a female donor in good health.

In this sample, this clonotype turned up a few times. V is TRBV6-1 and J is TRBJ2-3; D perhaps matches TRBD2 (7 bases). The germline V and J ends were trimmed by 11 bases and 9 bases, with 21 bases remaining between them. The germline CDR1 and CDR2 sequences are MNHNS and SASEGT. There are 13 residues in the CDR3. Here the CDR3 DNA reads TGTGCCGGGGGGGGCTGGAGGGGGGAGACGCAGTATTTT. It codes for CAGGGWRGETQYF.

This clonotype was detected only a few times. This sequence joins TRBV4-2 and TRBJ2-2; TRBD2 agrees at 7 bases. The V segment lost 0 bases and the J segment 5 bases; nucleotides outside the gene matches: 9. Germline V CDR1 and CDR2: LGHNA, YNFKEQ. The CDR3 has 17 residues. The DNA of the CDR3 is TGTGCCAGCAGCCAAGACGACCTGGGAGGGGTTACCGGGGAGCTGTTTTTT. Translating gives CASSQDDLGGVTGELFF.

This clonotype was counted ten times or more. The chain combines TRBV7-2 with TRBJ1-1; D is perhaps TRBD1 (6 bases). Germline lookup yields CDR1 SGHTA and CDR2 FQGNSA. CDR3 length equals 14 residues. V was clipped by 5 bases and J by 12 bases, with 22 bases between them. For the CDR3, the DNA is TGTGCCAGCAGCCTCGAGGGGGGGCGCGGGGGATCTTTCTTT. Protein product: CASSLEGGRGGSFF.

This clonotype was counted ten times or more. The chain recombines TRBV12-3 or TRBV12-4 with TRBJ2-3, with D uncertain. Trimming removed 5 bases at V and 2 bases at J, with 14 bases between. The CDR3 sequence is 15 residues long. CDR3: CASSVSTLTTDTQYF. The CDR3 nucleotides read TGTGCCAGCAGTGTCTCTACGCTTACCACAGATACGCAGTATTTT.

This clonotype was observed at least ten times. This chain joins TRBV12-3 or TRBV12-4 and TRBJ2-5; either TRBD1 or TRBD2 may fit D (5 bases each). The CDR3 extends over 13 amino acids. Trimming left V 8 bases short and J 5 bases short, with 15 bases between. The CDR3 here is CASQPGSSETQYF. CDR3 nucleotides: TGTGCCAGCCAACCAGGGAGTTCGGAGACCCAGTACTTC.

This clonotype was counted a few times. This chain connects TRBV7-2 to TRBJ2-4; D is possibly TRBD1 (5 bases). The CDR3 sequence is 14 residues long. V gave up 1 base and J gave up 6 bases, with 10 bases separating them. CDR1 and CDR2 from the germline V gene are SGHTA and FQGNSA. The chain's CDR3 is CASSLVGALNIQYF. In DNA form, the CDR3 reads TGTGCCAGCAGCTTAGTAGGGGCTCTAAACATTCAGTACTTC.

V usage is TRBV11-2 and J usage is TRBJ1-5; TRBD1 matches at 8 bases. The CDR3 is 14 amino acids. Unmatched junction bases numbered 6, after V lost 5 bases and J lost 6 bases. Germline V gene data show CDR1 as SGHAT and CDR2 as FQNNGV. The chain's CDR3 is CASSVGQGGQPQHF. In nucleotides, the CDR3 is TGTGCCAGCAGCGTAGGACAGGGAGGTCAGCCCCAGCATTTT.

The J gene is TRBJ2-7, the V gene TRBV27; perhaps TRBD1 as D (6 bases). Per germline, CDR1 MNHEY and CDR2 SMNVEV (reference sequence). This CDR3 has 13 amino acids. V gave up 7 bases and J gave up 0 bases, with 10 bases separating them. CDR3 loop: CASMAGASYEQYF. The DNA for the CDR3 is TGTGCCAGCATGGCAGGGGCCTCCTACGAGCAGTACTTC.

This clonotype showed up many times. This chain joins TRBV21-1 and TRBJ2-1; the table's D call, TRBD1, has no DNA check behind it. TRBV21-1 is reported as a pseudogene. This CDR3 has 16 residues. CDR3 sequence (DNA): TGTGCCAGCAGCAAAGAAGGCAGGGGGCGACACAATGAGCAGTTCTTC. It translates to CASSKEGRGRHNEQFF.

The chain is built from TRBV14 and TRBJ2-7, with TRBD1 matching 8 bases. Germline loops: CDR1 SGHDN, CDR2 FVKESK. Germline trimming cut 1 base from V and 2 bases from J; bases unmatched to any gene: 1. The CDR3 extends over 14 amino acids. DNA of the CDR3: TGTGCCAGCAGCCAAGGGACAGGGACCTACGAGCAGTACTTC. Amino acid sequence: CASSQGTGTYEQYF. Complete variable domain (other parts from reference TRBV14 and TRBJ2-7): EAGVTQFPSHSVIEKGQTVTLRCDPISGHDNLYWYRRVMGKEIKFLLHFVKESKQDESGMPNNRFLAERTGGTYSTLKVQPAELEDSGVYFCASSQGTGTYEQYFGPGTRLTVT.

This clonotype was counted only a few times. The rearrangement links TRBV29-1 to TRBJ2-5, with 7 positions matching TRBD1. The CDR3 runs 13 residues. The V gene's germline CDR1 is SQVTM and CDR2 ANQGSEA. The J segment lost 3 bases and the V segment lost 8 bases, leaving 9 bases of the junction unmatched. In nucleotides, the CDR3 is TGCAGCTACTGGAAGGGACAGAAAGAGACCCAGTACTTC. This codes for CSYWKGQKETQYF. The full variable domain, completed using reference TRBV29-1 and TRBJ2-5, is SAVISQKPSRDICQRGTSLTIQCQVDSQVTMMFWYRQQPGQSLTLIATANQGSEATYESGFVIDKFPISRPNLTFSTLTVSNMSPEDSSIYLCSYWKGQKETQYFGPGTRLLVL.

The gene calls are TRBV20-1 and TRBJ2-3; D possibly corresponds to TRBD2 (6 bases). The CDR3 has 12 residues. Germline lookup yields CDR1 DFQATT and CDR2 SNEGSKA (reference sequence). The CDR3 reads CSRIAGTDTQYF. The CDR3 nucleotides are TGCAGCCGGATAGCGGGCACAGATACGCAGTATTTT.

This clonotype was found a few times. The CDR3, as DNA: TGTGCCAGCAGCTGGGGACTAGCGGTTAAGACCGGGGAGCTGTTTTTT. Protein: CASSWGLAVKTGELFF. The chain joins TRBV28 to TRBJ2-2, with 11 bases lining up with TRBD2. V shed 6 bases, J shed 5 bases, and the junction held 8 bases outside the gene matches. Germline values: CDR1 MDHEN, CDR2 SYDVKM. The CDR3 runs to 16 residues.

CDR3: CASSYAGIGGGEQYF. The CDR3, as DNA: TGTGCCAGCAGTTATGCCGGCATAGGAGGGGGCGAGCAGTACTTC. The chain is built from TRBV6-2 or TRBV6-3 and TRBJ2-7; D is tentatively TRBD1 or TRBD2 (6 bases each). CDR3 length: 15 amino acids. The germline gives CDR1 MNHEY, CDR2 SVGEGT. Trimming took 3 bases from V and 6 from J, leaving 18 bases between them.

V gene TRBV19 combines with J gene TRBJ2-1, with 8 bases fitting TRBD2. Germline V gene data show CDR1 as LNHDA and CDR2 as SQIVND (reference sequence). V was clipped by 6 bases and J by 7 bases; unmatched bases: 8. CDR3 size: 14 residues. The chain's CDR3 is CASRRGEVTNEQFF. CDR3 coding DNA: TGTGCCAGTAGGCGGGGGGAGGTGACGAATGAGCAGTTCTTC.

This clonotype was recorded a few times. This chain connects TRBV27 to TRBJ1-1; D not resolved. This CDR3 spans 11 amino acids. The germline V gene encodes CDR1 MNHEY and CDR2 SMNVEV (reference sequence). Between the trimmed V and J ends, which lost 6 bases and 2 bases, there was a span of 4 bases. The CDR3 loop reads CASSDNTEAFF. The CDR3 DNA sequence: TGTGCCAGCAGCGATAACACTGAAGCTTTCTTT.

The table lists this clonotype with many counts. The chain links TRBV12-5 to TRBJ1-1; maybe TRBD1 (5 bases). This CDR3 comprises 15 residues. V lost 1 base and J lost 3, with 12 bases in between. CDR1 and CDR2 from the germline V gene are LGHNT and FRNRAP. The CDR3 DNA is TGTGCTAGTGGTTTGGACGTGGGGCTTCACACTGAAGCTTTCTTT. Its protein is CASGLDVGLHTEAFF.

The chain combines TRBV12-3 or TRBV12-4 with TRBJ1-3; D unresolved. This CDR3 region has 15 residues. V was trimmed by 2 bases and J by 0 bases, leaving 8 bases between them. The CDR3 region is CASSLPWDSGNTIYF. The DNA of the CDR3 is TGTGCCAGCAGTTTACCCTGGGACTCTGGAAACACCATATATTTT.

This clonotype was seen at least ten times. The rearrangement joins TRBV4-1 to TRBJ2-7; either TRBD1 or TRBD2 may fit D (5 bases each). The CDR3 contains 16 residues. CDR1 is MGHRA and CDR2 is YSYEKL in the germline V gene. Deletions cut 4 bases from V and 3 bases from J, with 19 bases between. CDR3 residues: CASSPRDGTPGYEQYF. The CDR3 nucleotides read TGCGCCAGCAGCCCCCGCGACGGGACCCCTGGCTACGAGCAGTACTTC.

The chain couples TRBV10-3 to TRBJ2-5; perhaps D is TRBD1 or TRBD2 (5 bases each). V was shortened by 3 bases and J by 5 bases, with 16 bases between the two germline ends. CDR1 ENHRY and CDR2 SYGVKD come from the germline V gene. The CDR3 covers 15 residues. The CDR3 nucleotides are TGTGCCATCAGTGACGGTTCGGGGCAGGGCGAGACCCAGTACTTC. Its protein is CAISDGSGQGETQYF.

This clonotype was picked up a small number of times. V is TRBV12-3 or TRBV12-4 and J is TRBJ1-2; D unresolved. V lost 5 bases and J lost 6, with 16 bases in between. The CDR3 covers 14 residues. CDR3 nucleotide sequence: TGTGCCAGCAGTCCCAGGACGGGTTTGGATGGCTACACCTTC. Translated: CASSPRTGLDGYTF.

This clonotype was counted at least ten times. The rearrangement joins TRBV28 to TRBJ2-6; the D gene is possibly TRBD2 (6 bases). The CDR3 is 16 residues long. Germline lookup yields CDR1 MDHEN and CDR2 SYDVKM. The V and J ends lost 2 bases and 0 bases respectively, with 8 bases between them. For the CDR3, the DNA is TGTGCCAGCAGTTTAGGCGGGATCTCTGGGGCCAACGTCCTGACTTTC. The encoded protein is CASSLGGISGANVLTF.

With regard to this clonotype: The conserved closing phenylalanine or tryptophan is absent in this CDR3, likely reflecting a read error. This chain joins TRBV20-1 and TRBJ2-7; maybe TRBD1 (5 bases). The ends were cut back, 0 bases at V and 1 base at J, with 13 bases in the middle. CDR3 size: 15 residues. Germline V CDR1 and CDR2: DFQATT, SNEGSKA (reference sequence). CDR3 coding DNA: TGCAGTGCTAGAGATCCAGGGATTGGATCCTACGAGCAGTACTTG. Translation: CSARDPGIGSYEQYL.

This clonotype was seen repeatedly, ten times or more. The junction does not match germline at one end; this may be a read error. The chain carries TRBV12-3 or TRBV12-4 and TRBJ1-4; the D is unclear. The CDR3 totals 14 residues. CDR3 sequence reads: CASSIVGTTEKLFF. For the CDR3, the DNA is TGTGCCAGCTCTATCGTTGGAACTACTGAAAAACTGTTTTTT.

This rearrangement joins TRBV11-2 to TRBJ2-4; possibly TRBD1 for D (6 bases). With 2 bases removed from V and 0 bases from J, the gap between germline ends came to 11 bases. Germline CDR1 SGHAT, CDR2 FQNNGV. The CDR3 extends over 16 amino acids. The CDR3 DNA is TGTGCCAGCAGCTTAAGACAGGATTTAGCCAAAAACATTCAGTACTTC. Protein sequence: CASSLRQDLAKNIQYF.

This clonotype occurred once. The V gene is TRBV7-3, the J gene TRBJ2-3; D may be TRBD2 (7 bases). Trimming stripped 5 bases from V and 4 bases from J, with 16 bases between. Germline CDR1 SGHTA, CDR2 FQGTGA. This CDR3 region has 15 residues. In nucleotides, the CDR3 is TGTGCCAGCAGCCCCTGGGGGGGGGGGCCAGATACGCAGTATTTT. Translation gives CASSPWGGGPDTQYF.

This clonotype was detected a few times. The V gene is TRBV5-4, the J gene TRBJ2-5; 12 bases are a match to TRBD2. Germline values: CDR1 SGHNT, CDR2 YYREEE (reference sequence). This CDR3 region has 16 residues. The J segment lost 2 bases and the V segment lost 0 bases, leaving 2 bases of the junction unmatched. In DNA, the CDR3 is TGTGCCAGCAGCTTGGCGCTAGCGGGGGGGCAAGAGACCCAGTACTTC. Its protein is CASSLALAGGQETQYF.

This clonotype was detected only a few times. As DNA, the CDR3 is TGTGCCATCAGTGAAGCCGGCAGGCTGGGGACTGAAGCTTTCTTT. It specifies CAISEAGRLGTEAFF. The chain is built from TRBV10-3 and TRBJ1-1; the D is unclear. This CDR3 is built from 15 residues. The V end was cut by 3 bases, the J end by 5 bases, with 16 bases between. Germline V CDR1 and CDR2: ENHRY, SYGVKD.